Following are 13 T cell receptor beta chains from one sample sequenced in a study of blood T cell repertoires in COVID-19. Here immunoSEQ multiplex PCR was the method, and the copy in TCRdb shows in-frame clones only, minus some. The sample holds 110,000 to 150,000 clones; approximately 80% are singletons and the top ten take 7.5% to 9%. The sample comprised peripheral blood. Receptors originate from a human donor in a cohort sampled during active COVID-19.

J is TRBJ2-7 and V is TRBV6-2 or TRBV6-3; 11 bases line up with TRBD2. CDR3 length: 18 residues. From germline, CDR1 is MNHEY and CDR2 SVGEGT. V lost 0 bases to trimming and J lost 4 bases; unmatched junction nucleotides: 11. CDR3 bases: TGTGCCAGCAGTTACTCGAGTACGGAACTAGCGGGAGTATACGAGCAGTACTTC. It encodes CASSYSSTELAGVYEQYF.

V and J are TRBV6-2 or TRBV6-3 and TRBJ1-2; 7 nucleotides line up with TRBD1. The CDR3 loop spans 15 amino acids. Germline lookup yields CDR1 MNHEY and CDR2 SVGEGT. With 3 bases clipped from V and 0 bases from J, the junction kept 4 bases outside the gene matches. The CDR3 nucleotides are TGTGCCAGCAGTTATGACAGGGTCTCTAACTATGGCTACACCTTC. Protein sequence: CASSYDRVSNYGYTF.

The chain joins TRBV6-5 to TRBJ1-6; TRBD1 is a possible D gene (6 bases). V dropped 6 bases and J dropped 9 bases, with 15 bases sitting between them. From germline, CDR1 is MNHEY and CDR2 SVGAGI. CDR3 length: 14 amino acids. The CDR3: CASSPTGRSSPLHF. For the CDR3, the DNA is TGTGCCAGCAGCCCAACAGGGAGATCTTCACCCCTCCACTTT.

The rearrangement links TRBV9 to TRBJ2-1; possible D gene TRBD2, 6 bases. Germline CDR1 and CDR2: SGDLS and YYNGEE. V lost 0 bases, J lost 3 bases, and 13 bases lay in between. CDR3 length: 16 residues. In DNA form, the CDR3 reads TGTGCCAGCAGCGTAGGAGCGGGTGCCCTCTACAATGAGCAGTTCTTC. This sequence encodes CASSVGAGALYNEQFF.

CDR3 loop: CASSLIGFQQFF. CDR3 DNA sequence: TGTGCCAGCAGCTTAATCGGTTTTCAACAGTTCTTC. The chain is built from TRBV7-9 and TRBJ2-1; no reliable D call. CDR1 is SEHNR and CDR2 is FQNEAQ in the germline V gene (reference sequence). Trimming cost V 2 bases and J 13 bases, with 12 bases left between them. The CDR3 runs 12 residues.

The V and J genes are TRBV6-1 and TRBJ1-6; D is uncertain. V was shortened by 3 bases and J by 10 bases, with 10 bases between the two germline ends. Germline V CDR1 and CDR2: MNHNS, SASEGT. There are 13 residues in the CDR3. The CDR3 loop is CASSDQARSPLHF. The CDR3 DNA follows: TGTGCCAGCAGTGATCAGGCTCGGTCACCCCTCCACTTT.

The DNA for the CDR3 is TGCAGTGCTAGTGGAGACAGGGGAGTACGAGAGCAGTACTTC. Protein: CSASGDRGVREQYF. The chain joins TRBV20-1 to TRBJ2-7, with 8 bases fitting TRBD1. V shed 3 bases and J 7 bases; nucleotides not matched to a gene: 11. CDR1 is DFQATT and CDR2 is SNEGSKA in the germline V gene (reference sequence). The CDR3 loop spans 14 amino acids.

The chain has TRBV11-2 and TRBJ2-1; 9 nucleotides agree with TRBD1. This CDR3 spans 16 amino acids. The V gene end was trimmed by 7 bases and the J gene end by 5 bases; junction bases not matched to a gene: 12. The germline V gene has CDR1 SGHAT and CDR2 FQNNGV. The CDR3 bases are TGTGCCAGCACCCGGGGACAGGGTAGCGCCAACAATGAGCAGTTCTTC. The encoded protein is CASTRGQGSANNEQFF.

V and J are TRBV19 and TRBJ1-4, with D perhaps TRBD1 (5 bases). Germline CDR1 and CDR2: LNHDA and SQIVND (reference sequence). The CDR3 runs to 12 residues. V lost 3 bases to trimming and J lost 9 bases, with 8 bases between them. CDR3 region: CASSIGGKKLFF. The CDR3 nucleotides are TGTGCCAGTAGTATCGGGGGAAAAAAACTGTTTTTT.

The chain has TRBV10-3 and TRBJ2-7; maybe TRBD1 (6 bases). Germline CDR1 is ENHRY and CDR2 is SYGVKD. The CDR3 has 14 amino acids. V dropped 2 bases and J dropped 3 bases, with 11 bases sitting between them. CDR3 loop: CAISEGQSYYEQYF. The CDR3 DNA follows: TGTGCCATCAGTGAGGGACAGAGCTACTACGAGCAGTACTTC.

The CDR3 coding sequence is TGTGCCAGCAGCCCCCTTTTAGGACAGGGCAATGAAAAACTGTTTTTT. It yields the protein CASSPLLGQGNEKLFF. This chain uses TRBV4-2 with TRBJ1-4; TRBD1 aligns across 8 bases. The CDR3 loop spans 16 amino acids. Per germline, CDR1 LGHNA and CDR2 YNFKEQ. Trimming removed 4 bases from V and 5 bases from J; junction bases left unmatched: 9.

The chain employs TRBV21-1 and TRBJ1-2. TRBV21-1 is a pseudogene locus. This CDR3 has 16 amino acids. The CDR3: CASSKAGGADAYGYTF. In DNA form, the CDR3 reads TGTGCCAGCAGCAAAGCGGGGGGGGCGGACGCCTATGGCTACACCTTC.

Only a few counts were recorded for this clone. The rearrangement uses TRBV18 and TRBJ1-5; perhaps TRBD1 as D (5 bases). Germline V CDR1 and CDR2: KGHSH, LQKENI. CDR3 length equals 15 residues. Trimming stripped 5 bases from V and 4 bases from J, with 15 bases between. The CDR3 nucleotides read TGTGCCAGCTCAGGGGCGCAGGGATGGAATCAGCCCCAGCATTTT. Translating it yields CASSGAQGWNQPQHF. Looking up the rest from reference TRBV18 and TRBJ1-5 gives the full variable domain: NAGVMQNPRHLVRRRGQEARLRCSPMKGHSHVYWYRQLPEEGLKFMVYLQKENIIDESGMPKERFSAEFPKEGPSILRIQQVVRGDSAAYFCASSGAQGWNQPQHFGDGTRLSIL.